The clone carrying this T cell receptor beta chain was seen only a few times. Its specificity is not known. The data derive from a study of molecular identifiers for immune sequencing clone quantification. About the study: Replicates partitioned RNA from about 20,000 or 100,000 naive CD8 cells into five parts, sequencing four.

TCRdb re-analysed the PCR reads in MiXCR, keeping a single row per CDR3 protein. The data hold more than 85,000 distinct CDR3 sequences, with under 40% observed a single time. Whole-study results and caveats: In naive cells, under 1% of molecules belonged to clones above 20 RNA copies, against over 97% in effector cells. Highly expanded clone sizes could be underestimated through barcode sharing by identical TCR molecules.

The sequencing input was naive CD8+ T cells from blood, with Jurkat cell RNA spiked in. Sample subset: FACS-sorted CD8+CD4-CCR7+CD45RA+ naive T cells. The source of this sequence is a human donor in good health. Some libraries in this study had Jurkat cell RNA spiked in.

The CDR3 DNA reads TGTGCCAGCAGGGCCACTAGCGGGGATTACAATGAGCAGTTCTTC. It encodes CASRATSGDYNEQFF. The chain couples TRBV28 to TRBJ2-1; 10 nucleotides match TRBD2. Unmatched junction bases numbered 6, after V lost 6 bases and J lost 4 bases. The CDR3 has 15 residues. Germline values: CDR1 MDHEN, CDR2 SYDVKM. Looking up the rest from reference TRBV28 and TRBJ2-1 gives the full variable domain: DVKVTQSSRYLVKRTGEKVFLECVQDMDHENMFWYRQDPGLGLRLIYFSYDVKMKEKGDIPEGYSVSREKKERFSLILESASTNQTSMYLCASRATSGDYNEQFFGPGTRLTVL.